The source of this T cell receptor (beta chain) is a study of T-cell reconstitution after alpha-beta-depleted transplantation in children (dated by TCRdb to 2016 to 2018). Turning to the overall study: Using TCR repertoire profiling, the study followed T-cell immune reconstitution in a quantitative way in children after TCRalphabeta/CD19-depleted allogeneic hematopoietic cell transplantation. Study-level results and caveats: Over the following months the frequencies of hyperexpanded clones went down, and after one year T-cell counts and TCRbeta diversity were mostly credited to newly produced T cells. Apparently early alphabetaT-cell count recovery about two months after transplant reportedly relied on only several hundred rapidly expanded clones derived from non-depleted graft cells. In some patients, the high TCRbeta diversity seen at day 60 was put down to recipient T cells and intrathymic progenitors that had survived conditioning.

The treatment or condition label of this sample denotes: allogeneic hematopoietic cell transplantation with graft depleted of TCRalphabeta T cells and CD19 B cells. The transplant recipients were children given TCRalphabeta/CD19-depleted allogeneic hematopoietic cell grafts. Library prep was done by PCR. The sequencer was an Illumina HiSeq 2500. TCR library preparation used molecular barcoding, with unique molecular identifiers applied to normalize quantification of the TCRbeta repertoire. The raw public data were reprocessed by TCRdb itself: fastp quality trimming at Q25, MiXCR clonotype calling, in-frame beta chains only. Rows are combined by CDR3 protein, so each entry shows the most common genes and DNA. In this sample the table shows 450,000 to 550,000 distinct CDR3 sequences, 9.5% to 12% of which occur a single time. The ten most abundant clones make up approximately 14% of the sample. The germline V gene yields MDHEN for CDR1 and SYDVKM for CDR2. Trimming takes 3 bases from V and 7 bases from J, and the germline ends sit 18 bases apart. From the cysteine up to the phenylalanine, the CDR3 has a length of 15 residues. Only CDR3 DNA is held: 45 bases, read in frame from base 1.

With regard to this clonotype: Its antigen remains undetermined. There are no base qualities to consult, and no much larger clone falls within one base.

This sequence originates from a female patient between 2 and 15 years old who had a stem cell transplant for aplastic anemia, so the T cells may come from the graft donor. The material sequenced was PBMCs, mostly from graft donor cells, taken 180 days after TCRalphabeta/CD19-depleted stem cell transplant. Recombination connected TRBV28 to TRBJ2-5, with the D segment possibly TRBD1 or TRBD2, each aligning over 5 bases. At the DNA level, the sequence is TGTGCCAGCAGTTTTTTGAGGGACGCGAGTGTGACCCAGTACTTC. Translated, this is CASSFLRDASVTQYF.